The 10 T cell receptor beta chains listed next were all sequenced from one sample in a study of OX40 agonist ivuxolimab in advanced cancers. The protocol was immunoSEQ multiplex PCR, while the TCRdb copy is restricted to in-frame clones and leaves out a portion. Of some 100,000 clones detected, 80% to 85% appear once; the ten largest clones hold 1% to 1.3%. This material consisted of CD4+ or CD8+ T cells sorted from blood, taken in a trial of the OX40 agonist ivuxolimab. The receptors come from an adult with an advanced solid tumor such as melanoma, head and neck, liver or kidney cancer.

The rearrangement joins TRBV4-3 to TRBJ1-6; D unclear. This CDR3 comprises 14 residues. V was trimmed by 2 bases and J by 7 bases, leaving 9 bases between them. Germline V lookup: CDR1 LGHNA, CDR2 YSLEER. CDR3 in amino acids: CASSQNPENSPLHF. The DNA of the CDR3 is TGCGCCAGCAGCCAAAACCCAGAGAATTCACCCCTCCACTTT.

The rearrangement links TRBV7-2 to TRBJ1-1; D unclear. V was shortened by 4 bases and J by 4 bases, with 13 bases between the two germline ends. Germline V gene data show CDR1 as SGHTA and CDR2 as FQGNSA. The CDR3 has 14 amino acids. DNA of the CDR3: TGTGCCAGCAGCTCGGTCCGACATCTCACTGAAGCTTTCTTT. Translating gives CASSSVRHLTEAFF. The variable domain in full, with the rest retrieved from reference TRBV7-2 and TRBJ1-1, is GAGVSQSPSNKVTEKGKDVELRCDPISGHTALYWYRQSLGQGLEFLIYFQGNSAPDKSGLPSDRFSAERTGGSVSTLTIQRTQQEDSAVYLCASSSVRHLTEAFFGQGTRLTVV.

The chain is built from TRBV10-3 and TRBJ2-1, with unresolved D. The CDR3 is 15 amino acids. Germline CDR1 and CDR2: ENHRY and SYGVKD. V was trimmed by 4 bases and J by 2 bases, leaving 12 bases between them. The CDR3 spells CAISVRTLTYNEQFF. The CDR3 bases are TGTGCCATCAGTGTCCGGACGTTAACCTACAATGAGCAGTTCTTC.

This rearrangement joins TRBV29-1 to TRBJ1-4, with TRBD1 matching 7 bases. The CDR3 is 13 amino acids. Germline V gives CDR1 SQVTM, CDR2 ANQGSEA. V lost 6 bases and J lost 7; bases outside the gene matches: 8. The CDR3 DNA follows: TGCAGCGTCGACGCCAGGGGGATTGAAAAACTGTTTTTT. Protein sequence: CSVDARGIEKLFF.

This chain connects TRBV5-5 to TRBJ2-7; D is possibly TRBD1 or TRBD2 (6 bases each). CDR1 is SGHKS, CDR2 YYEKEE, per germline (reference sequence). V shed 4 bases and J shed 5 bases, with 19 bases lying between them. The CDR3 has 15 residues. The CDR3 region has the DNA TGTGCCAGCAGCCGCGGCTGGGGGGCAGGGAACGAGCAGTACTTC. This codes for CASSRGWGAGNEQYF.

This sequence joins TRBV10-2 and TRBJ1-1; 7 positions match TRBD1. V shed 6 bases and J 0 bases; nucleotides not matched to a gene: 10. The germline gives CDR1 WSHSY, CDR2 SAAADI. The CDR3 covers 16 residues. CDR3 region: CASRANRGTMNTEAFF. In DNA, the CDR3 is TGCGCCAGCAGAGCGAACAGGGGAACAATGAACACTGAAGCTTTCTTT.

This clone has just one count. V and J are TRBV19 and TRBJ2-1; the D is unclear. The V and J ends lost 5 bases and 7 bases respectively, with 9 bases between them. The CDR3 spans 12 residues. CDR1 and CDR2 from the germline V gene are LNHDA and SQIVND (reference sequence). The CDR3 here is CASSVRSNEQFF. DNA for the CDR3: TGTGCCAGTAGTGTCAGGTCAAATGAGCAGTTCTTC.

The chain recombines TRBV28 with TRBJ1-5, with D possibly TRBD1 on 5 matching bases. The length of the CDR3 is 15 residues. The germline V and J ends were trimmed by 3 bases and 0 bases, with 9 bases remaining between them. Germline CDR1 MDHEN, CDR2 SYDVKM. The CDR3 region has the DNA TGTGCCAGCAGTTTGAAGGGGTATAGCAATCAGCCCCAGCATTTT. Protein product: CASSLKGYSNQPQHF.

The J gene is TRBJ1-1, the V gene TRBV19; 7 bases agree with TRBD1. The germline V gene encodes CDR1 LNHDA and CDR2 SQIVND (reference sequence). The CDR3 is made up of 13 amino acids. J gave up 6 bases and V 2 bases, and 3 bases lay outside the gene matches. CDR3 residues: CASSIRGLAEAFF. The CDR3 DNA sequence: TGTGCCAGTAGTATAAGGGGGCTAGCTGAAGCTTTCTTT.

The J gene is TRBJ2-5, the V gene TRBV7-9; 7 positions match TRBD2. Per germline, CDR1 SEHNR and CDR2 FQNEAQ (reference sequence). There are 13 residues in the CDR3. With V trimmed by 5 bases and J by 6 bases, 6 bases remained unmatched. The CDR3 DNA is TGTGCCAGCAGCCCCCTGGGGGGGAAGACCCAGTACTTC. Its translation: CASSPLGGKTQYF.